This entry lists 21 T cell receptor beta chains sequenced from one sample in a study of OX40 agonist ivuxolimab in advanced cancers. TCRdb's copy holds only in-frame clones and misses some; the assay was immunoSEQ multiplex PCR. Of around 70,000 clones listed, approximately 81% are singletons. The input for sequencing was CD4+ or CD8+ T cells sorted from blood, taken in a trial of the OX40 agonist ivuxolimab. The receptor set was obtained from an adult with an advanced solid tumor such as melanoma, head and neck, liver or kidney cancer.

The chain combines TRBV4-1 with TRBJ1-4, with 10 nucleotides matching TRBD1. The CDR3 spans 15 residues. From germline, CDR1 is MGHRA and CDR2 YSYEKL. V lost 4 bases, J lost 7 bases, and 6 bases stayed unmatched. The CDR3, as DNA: TGCGCCAGCAGCCTACTGGGGACAGGGGTTGAAAAACTGTTTTTT. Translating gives CASSLLGTGVEKLFF.

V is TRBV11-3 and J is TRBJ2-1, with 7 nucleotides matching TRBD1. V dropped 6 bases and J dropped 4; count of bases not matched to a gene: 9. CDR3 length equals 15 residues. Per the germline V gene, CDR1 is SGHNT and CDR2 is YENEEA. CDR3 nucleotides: TGTGCCAGCAGTCCGGGACAGTCCGTGTACAATGAGCAGTTCTTC. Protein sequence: CASSPGQSVYNEQFF.

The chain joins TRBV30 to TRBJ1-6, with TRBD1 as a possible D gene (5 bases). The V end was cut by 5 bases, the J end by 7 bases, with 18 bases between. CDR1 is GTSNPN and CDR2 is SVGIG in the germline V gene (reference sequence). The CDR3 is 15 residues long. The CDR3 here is CAWGLPGLGNSPLHF. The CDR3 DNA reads TGTGCCTGGGGGCTCCCAGGGTTGGGGAATTCACCCCTCCACTTT.

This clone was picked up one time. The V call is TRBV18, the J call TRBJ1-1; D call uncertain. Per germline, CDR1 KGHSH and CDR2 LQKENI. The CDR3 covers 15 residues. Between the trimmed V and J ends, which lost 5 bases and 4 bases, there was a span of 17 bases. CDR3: CASSGRQPEGTEAFF. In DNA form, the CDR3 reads TGTGCCAGCTCAGGAAGGCAACCGGAGGGCACTGAAGCTTTCTTT.

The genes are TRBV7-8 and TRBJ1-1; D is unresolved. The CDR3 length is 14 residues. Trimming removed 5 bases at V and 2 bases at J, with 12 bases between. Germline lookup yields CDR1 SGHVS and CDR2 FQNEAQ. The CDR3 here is CASSPQRVNTEAFF. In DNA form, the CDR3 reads TGTGCCAGCAGCCCCCAGAGGGTTAACACTGAAGCTTTCTTT.

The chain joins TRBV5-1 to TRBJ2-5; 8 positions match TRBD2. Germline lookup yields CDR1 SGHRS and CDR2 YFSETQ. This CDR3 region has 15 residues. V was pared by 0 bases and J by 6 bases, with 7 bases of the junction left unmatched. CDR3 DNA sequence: TGCGCCAGCAGCTTGGACACGGGAGGGAGGAAGACCCAGTACTTC. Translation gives CASSLDTGGRKTQYF.

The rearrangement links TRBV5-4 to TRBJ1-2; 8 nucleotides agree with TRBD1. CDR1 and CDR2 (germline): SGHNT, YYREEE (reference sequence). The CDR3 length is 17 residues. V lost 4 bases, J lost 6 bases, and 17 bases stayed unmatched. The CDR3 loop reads CASSQLFSRPGGDGYTF. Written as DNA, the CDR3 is TGTGCCAGCAGCCAACTTTTTTCTAGGCCAGGGGGCGATGGCTACACCTTC.

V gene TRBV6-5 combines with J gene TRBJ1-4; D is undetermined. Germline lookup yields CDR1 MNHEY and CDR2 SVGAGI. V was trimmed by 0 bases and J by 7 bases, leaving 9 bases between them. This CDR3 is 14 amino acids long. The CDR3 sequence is CASSYSLGFEKLFF. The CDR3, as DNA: TGTGCCAGCAGTTACTCGTTAGGCTTTGAAAAACTGTTTTTT.

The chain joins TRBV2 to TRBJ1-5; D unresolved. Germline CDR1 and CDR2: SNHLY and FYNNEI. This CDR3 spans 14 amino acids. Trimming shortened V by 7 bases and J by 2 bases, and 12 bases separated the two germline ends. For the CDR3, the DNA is TGTGCCAGCATGGAGCCTAGGGGCAATCAGCCCCAGCATTTT. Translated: CASMEPRGNQPQHF.

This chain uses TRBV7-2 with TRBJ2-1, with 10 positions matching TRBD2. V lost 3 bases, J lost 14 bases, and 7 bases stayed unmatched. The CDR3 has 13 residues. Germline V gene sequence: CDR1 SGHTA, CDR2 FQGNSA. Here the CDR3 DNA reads TGTGCCAGCAGCTTCCAGCGGGGGGGCCGGGAGTTCTTC. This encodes CASSFQRGGREFF.

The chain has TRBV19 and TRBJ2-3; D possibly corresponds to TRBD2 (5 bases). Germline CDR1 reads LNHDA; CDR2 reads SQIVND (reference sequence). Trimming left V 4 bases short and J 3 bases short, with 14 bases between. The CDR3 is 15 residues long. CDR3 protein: CASSNLGVRTDTQYF. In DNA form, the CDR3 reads TGTGCCAGTAGTAACTTGGGAGTTCGGACAGATACGCAGTATTTT.

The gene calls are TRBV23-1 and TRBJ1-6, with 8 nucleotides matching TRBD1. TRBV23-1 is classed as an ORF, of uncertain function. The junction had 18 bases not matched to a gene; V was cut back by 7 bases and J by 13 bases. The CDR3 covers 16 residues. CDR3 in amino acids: CASIKPPGTGKNPLHF. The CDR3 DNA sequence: TGCGCCAGCATTAAACCCCCAGGGACAGGAAAAAATCCCCTCCACTTT.

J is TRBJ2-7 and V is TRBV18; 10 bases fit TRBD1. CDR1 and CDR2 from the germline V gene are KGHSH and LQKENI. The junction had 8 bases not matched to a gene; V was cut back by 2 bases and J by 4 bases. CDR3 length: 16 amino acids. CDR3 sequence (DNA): TGTGCCAGCTCACCAGCAGCGGGACAGGGGTCATACGAGCAGTACTTC. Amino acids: CASSPAAGQGSYEQYF.

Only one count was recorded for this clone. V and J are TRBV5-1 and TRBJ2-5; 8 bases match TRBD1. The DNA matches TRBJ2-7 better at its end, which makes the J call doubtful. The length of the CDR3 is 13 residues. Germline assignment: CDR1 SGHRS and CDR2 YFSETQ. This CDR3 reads CASTRTGPYEQYF. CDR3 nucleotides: TGCGCCAGCACACGGACAGGGCCCTACGAGCAGTACTTC.

The CDR3 nucleotides are TGTGCCAGCAGCGCAATCGGGGGCAAACTGTTTTTT. Protein sequence: CASSAIGGKLFF. This chain links TRBV5-6 with TRBJ1-4; D possibly corresponds to TRBD1 (6 bases). V shed 4 bases and J shed 11 bases, with 12 bases lying between them. This CDR3 comprises 12 residues. Germline assignment: CDR1 SGHDT and CDR2 YYEEEE. Looking up the rest from reference TRBV5-6 and TRBJ1-4 gives the full variable domain: DAGVTQSPTHLIKTRGQQVTLRCSPKSGHDTVSWYQQALGQGPQFIFQYYEEEERQRGNFPDRFSGHQFPNYSSELNVNALLLGDSALYLCASSAIGGKLFFGSGTQLSVL.

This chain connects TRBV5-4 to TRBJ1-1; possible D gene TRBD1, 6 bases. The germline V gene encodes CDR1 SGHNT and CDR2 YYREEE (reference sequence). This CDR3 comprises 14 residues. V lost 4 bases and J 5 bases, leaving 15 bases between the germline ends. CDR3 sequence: CASSAGGGLTEAFF. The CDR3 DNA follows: TGTGCCAGCAGCGCCGGAGGGGGTCTGACTGAAGCTTTCTTT.

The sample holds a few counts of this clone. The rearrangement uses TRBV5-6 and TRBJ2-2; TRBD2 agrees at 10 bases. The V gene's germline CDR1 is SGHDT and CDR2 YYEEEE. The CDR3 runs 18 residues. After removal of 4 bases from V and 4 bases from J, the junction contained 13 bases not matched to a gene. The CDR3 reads CASSNTIERGGLTGELFF. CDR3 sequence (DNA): TGTGCCAGCAGCAATACCATAGAGCGGGGGGGCCTCACCGGGGAGCTGTTTTTT.

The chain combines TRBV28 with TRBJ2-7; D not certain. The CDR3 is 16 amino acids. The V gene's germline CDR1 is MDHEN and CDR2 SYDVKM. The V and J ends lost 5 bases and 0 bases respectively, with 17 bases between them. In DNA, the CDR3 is TGTGCCAGCAGTCCCCCCAGTAATTCCCCCTCCTACGAGCAGTACTTC. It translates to CASSPPSNSPSYEQYF.

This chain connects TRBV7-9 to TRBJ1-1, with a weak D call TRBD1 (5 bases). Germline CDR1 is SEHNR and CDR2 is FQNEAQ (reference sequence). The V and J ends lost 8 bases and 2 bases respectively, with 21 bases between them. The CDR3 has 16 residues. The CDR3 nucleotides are TGTGCCAGCGCAAAAAATTGGGCTCAGGGAAACACTGAAGCTTTCTTT. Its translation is CASAKNWAQGNTEAFF. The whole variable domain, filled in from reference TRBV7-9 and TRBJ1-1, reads DTGVSQNPRHKITKRGQNVTFRCDPISEHNRLYWYRQTLGQGPEFLTYFQNEAQLEKSRLLSDRFSAERPKGSFSTLEIQRTEQGDSAMYLCASAKNWAQGNTEAFFGQGTRLTVV.

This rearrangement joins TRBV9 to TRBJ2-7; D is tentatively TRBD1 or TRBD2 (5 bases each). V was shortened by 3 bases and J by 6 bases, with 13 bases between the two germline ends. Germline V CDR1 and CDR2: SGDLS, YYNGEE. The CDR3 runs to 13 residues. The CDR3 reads CASSGDPGREQYF. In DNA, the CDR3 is TGTGCCAGCAGCGGAGACCCGGGGCGCGAGCAGTACTTC.

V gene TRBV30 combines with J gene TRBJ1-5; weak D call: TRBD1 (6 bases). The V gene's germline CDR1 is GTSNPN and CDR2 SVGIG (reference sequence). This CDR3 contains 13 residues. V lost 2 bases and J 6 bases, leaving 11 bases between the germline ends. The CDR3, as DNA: TGTGCCTGGAGTTGGGGGCGAAGTCAGCCCCAGCATTTT. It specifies CAWSWGRSQPQHF.